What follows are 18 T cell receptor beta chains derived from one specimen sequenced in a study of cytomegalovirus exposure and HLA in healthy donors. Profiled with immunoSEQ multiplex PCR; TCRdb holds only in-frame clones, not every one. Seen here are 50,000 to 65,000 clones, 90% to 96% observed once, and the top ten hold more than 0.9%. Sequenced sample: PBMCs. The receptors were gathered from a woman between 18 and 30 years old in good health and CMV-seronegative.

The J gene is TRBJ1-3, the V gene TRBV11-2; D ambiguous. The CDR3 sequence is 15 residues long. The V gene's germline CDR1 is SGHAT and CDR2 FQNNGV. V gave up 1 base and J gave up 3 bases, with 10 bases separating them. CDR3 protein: CASSLVPGFGNTIYF. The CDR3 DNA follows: TGTGCCAGCAGCTTAGTTCCGGGTTTTGGAAACACCATATATTTT.

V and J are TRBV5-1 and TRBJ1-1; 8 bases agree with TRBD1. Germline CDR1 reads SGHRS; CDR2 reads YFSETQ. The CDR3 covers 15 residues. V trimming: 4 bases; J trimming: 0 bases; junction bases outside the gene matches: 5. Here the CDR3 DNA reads TGCGCCAGCAGCCCGGACAGGGCCCTGAACACTGAAGCTTTCTTT. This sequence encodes CASSPDRALNTEAFF.

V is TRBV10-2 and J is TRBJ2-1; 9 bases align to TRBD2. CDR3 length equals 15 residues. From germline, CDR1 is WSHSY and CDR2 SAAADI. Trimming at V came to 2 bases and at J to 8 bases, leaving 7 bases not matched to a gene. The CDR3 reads CASSERRGGLDEQFF. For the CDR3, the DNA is TGCGCCAGCAGTGAGAGGCGGGGGGGCTTGGATGAGCAGTTCTTC.

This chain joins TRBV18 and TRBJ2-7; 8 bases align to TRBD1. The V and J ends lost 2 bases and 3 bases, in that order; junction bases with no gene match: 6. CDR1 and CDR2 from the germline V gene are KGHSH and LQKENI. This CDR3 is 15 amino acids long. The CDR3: CASSPGGTGLYEQYF. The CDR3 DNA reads TGTGCCAGCTCACCAGGGGGGACAGGCCTCTACGAGCAGTACTTC.

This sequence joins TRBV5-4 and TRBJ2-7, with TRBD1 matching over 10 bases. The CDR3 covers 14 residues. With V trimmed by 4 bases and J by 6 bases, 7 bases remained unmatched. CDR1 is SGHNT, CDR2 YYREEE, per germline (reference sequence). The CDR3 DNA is TGTGCCAGCAGCACCCGGGACAGGGGTCCCGAGCAGTACTTC. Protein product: CASSTRDRGPEQYF.

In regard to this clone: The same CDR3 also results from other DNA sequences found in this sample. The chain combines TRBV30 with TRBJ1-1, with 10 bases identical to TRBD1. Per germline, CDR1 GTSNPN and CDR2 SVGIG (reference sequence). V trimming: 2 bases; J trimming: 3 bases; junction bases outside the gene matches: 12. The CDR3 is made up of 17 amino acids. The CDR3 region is CAWSLKGQGPEDTEAFF. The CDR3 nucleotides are TGTGCCTGGAGTCTAAAGGGACAGGGGCCTGAGGACACTGAAGCTTTCTTT.

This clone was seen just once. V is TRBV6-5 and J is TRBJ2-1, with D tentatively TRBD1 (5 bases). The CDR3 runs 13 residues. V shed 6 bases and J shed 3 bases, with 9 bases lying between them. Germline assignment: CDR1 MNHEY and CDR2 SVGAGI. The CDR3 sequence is CASRPGHYNEQFF. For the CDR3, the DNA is TGTGCCAGCAGACCTGGACACTACAATGAGCAGTTCTTC.

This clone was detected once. CDR3 amino acids: CASSATGQGGRETQYF. The DNA for the CDR3 is TGTGCCAGCAGCGCCACGGGACAGGGGGGTCGAGAGACCCAGTACTTC. The rearrangement uses TRBV5-4 and TRBJ2-5, with 11 bases lining up with TRBD1. V shed 4 bases and J 4 bases; nucleotides not matched to a gene: 9. The V gene's germline CDR1 is SGHNT and CDR2 YYREEE (reference sequence). CDR3 length: 16 amino acids.

The CDR3 nucleotides are TGTGCCAGCAGTTCGTATCATCAGCCCCAGCATTTT. Protein sequence: CASSSYHQPQHF. The chain is built from TRBV28 and TRBJ1-5; D gene ambiguous. V was trimmed by 4 bases and J by 5 bases, leaving 6 bases between them. Germline V CDR1 and CDR2: MDHEN, SYDVKM. The length of the CDR3 is 12 residues. Variable domain in full (rest from reference TRBV28 and TRBJ1-5): DVKVTQSSRYLVKRTGEKVFLECVQDMDHENMFWYRQDPGLGLRLIYFSYDVKMKEKGDIPEGYSVSREKKERFSLILESASTNQTSMYLCASSSYHQPQHFGDGTRLSIL.

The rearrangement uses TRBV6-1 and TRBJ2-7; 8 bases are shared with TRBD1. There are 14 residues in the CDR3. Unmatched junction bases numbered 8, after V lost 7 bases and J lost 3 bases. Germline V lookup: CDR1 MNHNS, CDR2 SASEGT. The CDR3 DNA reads TGTGCCAGCAACGTTGGGACAGGCAGCTACGAGCAGTACTTC. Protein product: CASNVGTGSYEQYF.

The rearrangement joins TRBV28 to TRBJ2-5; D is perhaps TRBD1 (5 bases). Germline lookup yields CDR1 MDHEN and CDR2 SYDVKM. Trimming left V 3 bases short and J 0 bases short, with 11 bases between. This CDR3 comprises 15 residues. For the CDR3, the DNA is TGTGCCAGCAGTTTTCAGGGCCGCTACCAAGAGACCCAGTACTTC. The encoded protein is CASSFQGRYQETQYF.

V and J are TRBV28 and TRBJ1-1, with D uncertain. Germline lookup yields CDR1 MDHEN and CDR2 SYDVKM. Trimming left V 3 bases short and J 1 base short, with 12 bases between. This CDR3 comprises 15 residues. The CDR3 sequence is CASSFMPRWNTEAFF. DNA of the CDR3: TGTGCCAGCAGTTTTATGCCCAGGTGGAACACTGAAGCTTTCTTT. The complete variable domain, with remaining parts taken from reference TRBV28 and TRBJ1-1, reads DVKVTQSSRYLVKRTGEKVFLECVQDMDHENMFWYRQDPGLGLRLIYFSYDVKMKEKGDIPEGYSVSREKKERFSLILESASTNQTSMYLCASSFMPRWNTEAFFGQGTRLTVV.

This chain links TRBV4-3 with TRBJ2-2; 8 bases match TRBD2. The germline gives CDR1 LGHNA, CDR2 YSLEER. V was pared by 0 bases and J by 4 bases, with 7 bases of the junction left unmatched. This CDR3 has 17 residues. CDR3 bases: TGCGCCAGCAGCCAAGATGGGGCGGGGGGCCCCACCGGGGAGCTGTTTTTT. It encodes CASSQDGAGGPTGELFF.

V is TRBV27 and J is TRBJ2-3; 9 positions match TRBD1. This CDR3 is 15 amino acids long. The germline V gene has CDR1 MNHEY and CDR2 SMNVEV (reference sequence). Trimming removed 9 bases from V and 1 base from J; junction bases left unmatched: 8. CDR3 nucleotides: TGTGCCAGAACTGTCCGGGACAGGGGCACAGATACGCAGTATTTT. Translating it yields CARTVRDRGTDTQYF.

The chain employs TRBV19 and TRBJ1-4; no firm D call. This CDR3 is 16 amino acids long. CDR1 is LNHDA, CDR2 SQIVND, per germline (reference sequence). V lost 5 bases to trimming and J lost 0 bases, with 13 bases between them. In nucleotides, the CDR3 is TGTGCCAGTAGTGCCCCCCCGGGAACAACTAATGAAAAACTGTTTTTT. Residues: CASSAPPGTTNEKLFF.

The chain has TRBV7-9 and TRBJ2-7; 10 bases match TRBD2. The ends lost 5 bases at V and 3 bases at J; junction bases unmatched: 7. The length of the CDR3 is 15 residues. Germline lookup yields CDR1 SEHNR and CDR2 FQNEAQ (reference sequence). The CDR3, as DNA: TGTGCCAGCAGCCCAGGGGCTAGCGGGAGCTACGAGCAGTACTTC. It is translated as CASSPGASGSYEQYF.

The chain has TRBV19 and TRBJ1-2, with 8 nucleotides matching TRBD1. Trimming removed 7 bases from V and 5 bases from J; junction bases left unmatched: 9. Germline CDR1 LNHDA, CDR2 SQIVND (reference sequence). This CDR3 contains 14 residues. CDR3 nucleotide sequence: TGTGCCAGTACCCCGGACAGGGAATGGTATGGCTACACCTTC. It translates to CASTPDREWYGYTF.

The CDR3 DNA is TGTGTAACCGGGACAGGGGCCGGGGGGAAGAACACTGAAGCTTTCTTT. As protein: CVTGTGAGGKNTEAFF. The chain employs TRBV10-3 and TRBJ1-1; 10 nucleotides agree with TRBD1. CDR1 is ENHRY and CDR2 is SYGVKD in the germline V gene. This CDR3 is 16 amino acids long.